This TCR beta chain was found in a study of siplizumab effects on memory and regulatory T cells. Concerning this clone itself: The antigen is unknown.

The J segment lost 4 bases and the V segment lost 10 bases, leaving 5 bases of the junction unmatched. The CDR3 has 14 residues. From germline, CDR1 is LNHDA and CDR2 SQIVND (reference sequence). Assays were performed on roughly 94,000 TCR templates per sample. Profiling relied on immunoSEQ multiplex PCR, and the TCRdb table lists in-frame clones only, not all of them. The data contain 80,000 to 130,000 clones, about nine tenths of them seen just once; the ten biggest clones take up roughly 2.7%. Regarding the study as a whole: Siplizumab brought about a significant reduction in alloreactive sequences traceable to unstimulated CD4+ memory cells. Researchers did not confirm the suppressive function of proliferating Tregs from siplizumab cultures. The study found naive T cells seemingly more diverse than memory cells and seemingly major alloresponse contributors.

The sequence derives from a human donor in good health. Some clones in this sample may be carry-over from other donors' samples. Sequenced sample: CD4+ T cells sorted from blood. This rearrangement joins TRBV19 to TRBJ2-2; the match to TRBD1 covers 11 bases. CDR3 sequence: CATPGQGATGELFF. CDR3 nucleotide sequence: TGTGCCACCCCCGGACAGGGGGCCACCGGGGAGCTGTTTTTT.